There are a few counts of the clone carrying this TCR beta chain. The antigen remains undetermined. Researchers reported sorting CD4+ naive, central memory, regulatory and stem cell-like memory cells via CD45RO/CCR7/CD25/CD127/CD95/CD27. Every isolated RNA sample was fully reverse transcribed, so sequencing captured expressed TCRB transcripts. Sequenced naive, central memory and regulatory T cell samples produced an average of about 3.57 million reads. Profiled with immunoSEQ multiplex PCR; TCRdb holds only in-frame clones, not every one. This table holds some 700,000 clones, about an eighth found once. The sample belongs to a study of beta chain features in type 1 diabetes. The CDR3 runs 15 residues. V gave up 5 bases and J gave up 9 bases; unmatched junction bases: 10. In germline, CDR1 is MNHEY, CDR2 SVGAGI. Regarding the study as a whole: Type 1 diabetes patients had moderately but significantly shorter TCRB CDR3s in all four CD4+ subsets. cDNA sequencing could over-represent cells with high TCR expression.

This sequence was found in a man aged 18 to 30 with type 1 diabetes. This chain uses TRBV6-5 with TRBJ2-7; TRBD2 aligns across 13 bases. The sequencing input was naive CD4+ T cells from blood. The CDR3: CASSPTSGGQGVQYF. In DNA, the CDR3 is TGTGCCAGCAGTCCGACTAGCGGGGGGCAGGGGGTGCAGTACTTC.